The 25 T cell receptor beta chains listed next were all sequenced from one sample in a study of blood T cell repertoires in COVID-19. The table came from immunoSEQ multiplex PCR; TCRdb's copy has only in-frame clones and leaves some out. The sample has about 210,000 clones, 82% seen once; the top ten hold roughly 7.1%. Sample: peripheral blood. The receptors stem from a woman aged 55-75 years with COVID-19, enrolled during active disease.

The chain is built from TRBV7-2 and TRBJ1-1; a possible D gene is TRBD1 (5 bases). The CDR3 covers 16 residues. V lost 0 bases and J lost 4, with 15 bases in between. The germline CDR1 and CDR2 sequences are SGHTA and FQGNSA. CDR3 nucleotides: TGTGCCAGCAGCTTAGCCGGCGGGGCGGGTCCCACTGAAGCTTTCTTT. Protein product: CASSLAGGAGPTEAFF.

The gene calls are TRBV14 and TRBJ2-7, with 8 nucleotides matching TRBD2. The germline CDR1 and CDR2 sequences are SGHDN and FVKESK. Trimming cost V 3 bases and J 2 bases; bases outside gene matches: 3. This CDR3 region has 14 residues. The CDR3, as DNA: TGTGCCAGCAGCCAGCTTAGCGGGACCTACGAGCAGTACTTC. Translated, it gives CASSQLSGTYEQYF.

The chain carries TRBV10-3 and TRBJ2-1, with TRBD2 as a possible D gene (7 bases). This CDR3 contains 15 residues. Looked up from germline, CDR1 is ENHRY and CDR2 is SYGVKD. The V gene lost 7 bases and the J gene lost 4 bases, with 17 bases spanning the gap. The CDR3, as DNA: TGTGCCATCACCGAGAGGGGGGGGGCTTACAATGAGCAGTTCTTC. This translates into CAITERGGAYNEQFF.

The genes are TRBV5-1 and TRBJ1-2, with 9 bases fitting TRBD1. This CDR3 is 18 amino acids long. V lost 2 bases and J lost 4; bases outside the gene matches: 15. Germline CDR1 and CDR2: SGHRS and YFSETQ. The chain's CDR3 is CASSFGIGTGTGGYGYTF. The CDR3 nucleotides read TGCGCCAGCAGCTTCGGCATCGGGACAGGGACCGGGGGCTATGGCTACACCTTC.

The chain is built from TRBV7-6 and TRBJ2-5; 12 bases agree with TRBD2. Looked up from germline, CDR1 is SGHVS and CDR2 is FNYEAQ. With 4 bases clipped from V and 4 bases from J, the junction kept 4 bases outside the gene matches. This CDR3 contains 15 residues. The CDR3 loop reads CASSSILAGGETQYF. CDR3 bases: TGTGCCAGCAGCTCCATACTAGCGGGAGGAGAGACCCAGTACTTC.

The chain uses TRBV9 and TRBJ2-7; 9 bases match TRBD2. Germline lookup yields CDR1 SGDLS and CDR2 YYNGEE. The junction had 7 bases not matched to a gene; V was cut back by 3 bases and J by 6 bases. The CDR3 sequence is 14 residues long. CDR3 in amino acids: CASSARTSEGEQYF. CDR3 in DNA: TGTGCCAGCAGCGCCCGGACTAGCGAGGGCGAGCAGTACTTC.

In its sample, this clone was seen a few times. CDR3 protein: CASREVAGGADTQYF. The CDR3 DNA reads as TGTGCCAGCAGGGAGGTAGCGGGAGGGGCAGATACGCAGTATTTT. The chain uses TRBV6-4 and TRBJ2-3; TRBD2 aligns across 11 bases. Germline V gene data show CDR1 as MRHNA and CDR2 as SNTAGT. The CDR3 sequence is 15 residues long. V trimming: 6 bases; J trimming: 4 bases; junction bases outside the gene matches: 6.

The V gene is TRBV6-5, the J gene TRBJ1-6; D may be TRBD1 (6 bases). Per the germline V gene, CDR1 is MNHEY and CDR2 is SVGAGI. V lost 0 bases and J lost 10, with 13 bases in between. The CDR3 loop spans 15 amino acids. CDR3 sequence: CASSYSEQGGSPLHF. CDR3 bases: TGTGCCAGCAGTTACTCGGAACAGGGCGGATCACCCCTCCACTTT.

The chain combines TRBV18 with TRBJ1-4; D gene uncertain. This CDR3 contains 13 residues. Germline V gene lookup returns CDR1 KGHSH and CDR2 LQKENI. V lost 3 bases and J lost 8, with 10 bases in between. The CDR3 region is CASSPLQTEKLFF. The CDR3 DNA reads as TGTGCCAGCTCACCGTTACAGACGGAAAAACTGTTTTTT.

This clone has a single count. The J gene is TRBJ2-7, the V gene TRBV29-1; 9 nucleotides match TRBD1. The CDR3 is made up of 14 amino acids. Germline assignment: CDR1 SQVTM and CDR2 ANQGSEA. The junction had 12 bases not matched to a gene; V was cut back by 6 bases and J by 6 bases. The CDR3: CSVSQGQGITEQYF. In DNA, the CDR3 is TGCAGCGTCAGCCAGGGACAGGGTATAACCGAGCAGTACTTC.

The CDR3 nucleotides read TGTGCCACCAGCAAGGGACGCGGGGGCTCTGGAAACACCATATATTTT. Its translation is CATSKGRGGSGNTIYF. The rearrangement joins TRBV15 to TRBJ1-3; tentatively, D is TRBD1 (5 bases). The CDR3 runs to 16 residues. CDR1 is LNHNV and CDR2 is YYDKDF in the germline V gene (reference sequence). The V end lost 4 bases, the J end lost 0 bases, and 13 bases lay between the germline ends.

The chain joins TRBV4-1 to TRBJ2-3, with TRBD2 matching over 14 bases. The CDR3 extends over 20 amino acids. Germline V lookup: CDR1 MGHRA, CDR2 YSYEKL. J was trimmed by 2 bases and V by 5 bases; bases with no gene match: 15. DNA of the CDR3: TGCGCCAGCAGCTCGCCGAACCCCTGGACTAGCGGGGGGAACACAGATACGCAGTATTTT. Its protein is CASSSPNPWTSGGNTDTQYF.

V gene TRBV5-1 combines with J gene TRBJ1-6; 8 bases match TRBD1. J was trimmed by 10 bases and V by 0 bases; bases with no gene match: 6. Germline lookup yields CDR1 SGHRS and CDR2 YFSETQ. The CDR3 extends over 15 amino acids. The CDR3 bases are TGCGCCAGCAGCTTGGGGACAGGGAAGGAGTCACCCCTCCACTTT. Its protein product is CASSLGTGKESPLHF.

The genes are TRBV28 and TRBJ2-7; TRBD2 aligns across 12 bases. Germline V gene data show CDR1 as MDHEN and CDR2 as SYDVKM. V shed 7 bases, J shed 4 bases, and the junction held 8 bases outside the gene matches. The CDR3 consists of 15 residues. The CDR3 DNA sequence: TGTGCCAGCACCCAGACTAGCGGGAGTAGGTACGAGCAGTACTTC. This sequence encodes CASTQTSGSRYEQYF.

This rearrangement joins TRBV27 to TRBJ2-1; TRBD1 aligns across 10 bases. The CDR3 sequence is 16 residues long. The germline gives CDR1 MNHEY, CDR2 SMNVEV (reference sequence). V gave up 3 bases and J gave up 4 bases; unmatched junction bases: 6. The CDR3 loop is CASSFIGDRGYNEQFF. DNA for the CDR3: TGTGCCAGCAGTTTTATCGGGGACAGGGGATACAATGAGCAGTTCTTC.

The chain joins TRBV27 to TRBJ1-4; the match to TRBD1 covers 11 bases. With 3 bases clipped from V and 12 bases from J, the junction kept 12 bases outside the gene matches. The germline gives CDR1 MNHEY, CDR2 SMNVEV (reference sequence). This CDR3 comprises 16 residues. CDR3 region: CASSFLTGQGAGELFF. CDR3 coding DNA: TGTGCCAGCAGTTTCTTAACTGGACAGGGGGCAGGGGAACTGTTTTTT.

The chain employs TRBV28 and TRBJ2-7, with 12 nucleotides matching TRBD2. This CDR3 has 14 amino acids. V gave up 7 bases and J gave up 3 bases; unmatched junction bases: 4. Germline V CDR1 and CDR2: MDHEN, SYDVKM. The CDR3 is CASTGLAGHYEQYF. For the CDR3, the DNA is TGTGCCAGCACAGGACTAGCGGGACACTACGAGCAGTACTTC.

The gene calls are TRBV27 and TRBJ2-1, with D perhaps matching TRBD1 (5 bases). V was pared by 2 bases and J by 6 bases, with 14 bases between. The CDR3 runs to 15 residues. The germline gives CDR1 MNHEY, CDR2 SMNVEV (reference sequence). CDR3 sequence (DNA): TGTGCCAGCAGTTTAAGACAGTTCAATCTCAATGAGCAGTTCTTC. Encoded protein: CASSLRQFNLNEQFF.

The gene calls are TRBV9 and TRBJ2-7; tentatively, D is TRBD1 (6 bases). The CDR3 is 15 amino acids. Trimming took 4 bases from V and 6 from J, leaving 20 bases between them. The germline gives CDR1 SGDLS, CDR2 YYNGEE. For the CDR3, the DNA is TGTGCCAGCAGCATCTCCTCCCCGGGACAATTCGAGCAGTACTTC. It codes for CASSISSPGQFEQYF. The full variable domain, its missing parts supplied by reference TRBV9 and TRBJ2-7, is DSGVTQTPKHLITATGQRVTLRCSPRSGDLSVYWYQQSLDQGLQFLIQYYNGEERAKGNILERFSAQQFPDLHSELNLSSLELGDSALYFCASSISSPGQFEQYFGPGTRLTVT.

This clone has a single count. The chain couples TRBV2 to TRBJ2-5; D ambiguous. V was shortened by 7 bases and J by 1 base, with 10 bases between the two germline ends. This CDR3 comprises 13 residues. Germline V gene data show CDR1 as SNHLY and CDR2 as FYNNEI. The CDR3 loop reads CASTVQSQETQYF. The CDR3 bases are TGTGCCAGCACTGTACAGAGCCAAGAGACCCAGTACTTC.

This chain uses TRBV7-9 with TRBJ2-1; perhaps TRBD2 as D (6 bases). V was cut by 7 bases and J by 8 bases, with 15 bases left in between. This CDR3 contains 13 residues. Germline V lookup: CDR1 SEHNR, CDR2 FQNEAQ (reference sequence). The CDR3 DNA follows: TGTGCCAGCACCCCGGGCGGGGACGATGAGCAGTTCTTC. Translation: CASTPGGDDEQFF.

The chain employs TRBV7-9 and TRBJ2-1; a possible D gene is TRBD1 (6 bases). Per germline, CDR1 SEHNR and CDR2 FQNEAQ (reference sequence). V was shortened by 2 bases and J by 5 bases, with 16 bases between the two germline ends. This CDR3 has 16 residues. CDR3 sequence reads: CASSLRAGQSNNEQFF. In DNA, the CDR3 is TGTGCCAGCAGCTTACGGGCCGGACAGTCTAACAATGAGCAGTTCTTC.

J is TRBJ2-7 and V is TRBV21-1; the table calls TRBD2, which could not be checked here. TRBV21-1 is tagged as a pseudogene. The CDR3 contains 13 residues. The CDR3 loop is CAGYPGDPYEQYF. DNA for the CDR3: TGTGCCGGCTATCCGGGAGACCCCTACGAGCAGTACTTC.

The rearrangement joins TRBV19 to TRBJ2-5; TRBD1 might be the D (5 bases). CDR1 LNHDA and CDR2 SQIVND come from the germline V gene (reference sequence). This CDR3 comprises 12 residues. Trimming removed 5 bases at V and 5 bases at J, with 9 bases between. The CDR3 region is CASSSKGETQYF. CDR3 nucleotides: TGTGCCAGTAGTTCAAAGGGGGAGACCCAGTACTTC.

The chain combines TRBV6-6 with TRBJ1-1; D perhaps matches TRBD1 (5 bases). The CDR3 is 14 amino acids. Looked up from germline, CDR1 is MNHNY and CDR2 is SVGAGI (reference sequence). Trimming cost V 7 bases and J 0 bases, with 12 bases left between them. The CDR3 DNA follows: TGTGCCAGCAAGAGCGACAGTATGAACACTGAAGCTTTCTTT. The encoded protein is CASKSDSMNTEAFF.